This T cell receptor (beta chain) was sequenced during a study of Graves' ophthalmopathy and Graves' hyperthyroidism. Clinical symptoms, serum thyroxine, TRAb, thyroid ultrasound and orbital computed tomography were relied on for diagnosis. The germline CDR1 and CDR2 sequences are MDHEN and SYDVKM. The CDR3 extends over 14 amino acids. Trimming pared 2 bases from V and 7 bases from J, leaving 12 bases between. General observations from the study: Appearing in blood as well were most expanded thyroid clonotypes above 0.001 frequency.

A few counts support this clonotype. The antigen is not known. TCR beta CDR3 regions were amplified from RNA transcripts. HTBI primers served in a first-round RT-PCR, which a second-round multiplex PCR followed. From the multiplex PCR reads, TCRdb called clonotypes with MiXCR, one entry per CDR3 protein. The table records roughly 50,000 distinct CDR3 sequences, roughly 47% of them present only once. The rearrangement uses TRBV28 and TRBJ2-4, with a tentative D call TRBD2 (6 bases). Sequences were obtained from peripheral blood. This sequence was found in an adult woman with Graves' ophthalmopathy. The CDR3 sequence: CASSLTGSTNIQYF. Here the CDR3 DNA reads TGTGCCAGCAGTTTAACCGGGAGCACCAACATTCAGTACTTC.